This TCR beta chain was captured in a study of technical replicates of blood from several donors. This clone was observed a single time. TCRdb keeps only in-frame clones here, not all; method: immunoSEQ multiplex PCR. The table includes tens of thousands of clones, over 75% detected once. The V gene lost 2 bases and the J gene lost 6 bases, with 11 bases spanning the gap. Germline V gene sequence: CDR1 MNHEY, CDR2 SVGAGI. There are 14 residues in the CDR3. Sequencing used T cells isolated from PBMCs. The source of this sequence is a human donor in good health. The chain recombines TRBV6-5 with TRBJ2-1; D may be TRBD2 (5 bases). The CDR3 bases are TGTGCCAGCAGTTACCGCCCTAGCTCCAATGAGCAGTTCTTC. Its protein is CASSYRPSSNEQFF.